This T cell receptor beta chain derives from a study of molecular identifiers for immune sequencing clone quantification. About the study: The replicates split RNA from roughly 20,000 or 100,000 naive CD8 cells five ways and sequenced four. Study-wide points: Reports indicate spiked Jurkat TCR RNA from one cell could be found among around 1 million naive cells.

A note on this clonotype: Its antigen is unidentified.

Libraries of naive CD8 T cells were made from roughly 20,000 to 1,000,000 sorted cells. They used 10%, 30% or 50% RNA. V was clipped by 6 bases and J by 2 bases, with 12 bases between them. Germline-derived CDR1 and CDR2 are MNHEY and SMNVEV (reference sequence). The length of the CDR3 is 14 residues. Previously described methods and listed TCR primers produced bulk TCR libraries. TCRdb re-called the PCR reads with MiXCR, one entry per CDR3 protein. The profile shows around 65,000 distinct CDR3 sequences, less than 20% of them singletons. This sequence originates from a human donor in good health. Some libraries in this study had Jurkat cell RNA spiked in. The material sequenced was naive CD8+ T cells from blood, with Jurkat cell RNA spiked in. Subset denoted: FACS-sorted CD8+CD4-CCR7+CD45RA+ naive T cells. The chain joins TRBV27 to TRBJ2-3; the D is unclear. The CDR3 loop is CASSWGLNTDTQYF. In nucleotides, the CDR3 is TGTGCCAGCAGCTGGGGTCTGAACACAGATACGCAGTATTTT.